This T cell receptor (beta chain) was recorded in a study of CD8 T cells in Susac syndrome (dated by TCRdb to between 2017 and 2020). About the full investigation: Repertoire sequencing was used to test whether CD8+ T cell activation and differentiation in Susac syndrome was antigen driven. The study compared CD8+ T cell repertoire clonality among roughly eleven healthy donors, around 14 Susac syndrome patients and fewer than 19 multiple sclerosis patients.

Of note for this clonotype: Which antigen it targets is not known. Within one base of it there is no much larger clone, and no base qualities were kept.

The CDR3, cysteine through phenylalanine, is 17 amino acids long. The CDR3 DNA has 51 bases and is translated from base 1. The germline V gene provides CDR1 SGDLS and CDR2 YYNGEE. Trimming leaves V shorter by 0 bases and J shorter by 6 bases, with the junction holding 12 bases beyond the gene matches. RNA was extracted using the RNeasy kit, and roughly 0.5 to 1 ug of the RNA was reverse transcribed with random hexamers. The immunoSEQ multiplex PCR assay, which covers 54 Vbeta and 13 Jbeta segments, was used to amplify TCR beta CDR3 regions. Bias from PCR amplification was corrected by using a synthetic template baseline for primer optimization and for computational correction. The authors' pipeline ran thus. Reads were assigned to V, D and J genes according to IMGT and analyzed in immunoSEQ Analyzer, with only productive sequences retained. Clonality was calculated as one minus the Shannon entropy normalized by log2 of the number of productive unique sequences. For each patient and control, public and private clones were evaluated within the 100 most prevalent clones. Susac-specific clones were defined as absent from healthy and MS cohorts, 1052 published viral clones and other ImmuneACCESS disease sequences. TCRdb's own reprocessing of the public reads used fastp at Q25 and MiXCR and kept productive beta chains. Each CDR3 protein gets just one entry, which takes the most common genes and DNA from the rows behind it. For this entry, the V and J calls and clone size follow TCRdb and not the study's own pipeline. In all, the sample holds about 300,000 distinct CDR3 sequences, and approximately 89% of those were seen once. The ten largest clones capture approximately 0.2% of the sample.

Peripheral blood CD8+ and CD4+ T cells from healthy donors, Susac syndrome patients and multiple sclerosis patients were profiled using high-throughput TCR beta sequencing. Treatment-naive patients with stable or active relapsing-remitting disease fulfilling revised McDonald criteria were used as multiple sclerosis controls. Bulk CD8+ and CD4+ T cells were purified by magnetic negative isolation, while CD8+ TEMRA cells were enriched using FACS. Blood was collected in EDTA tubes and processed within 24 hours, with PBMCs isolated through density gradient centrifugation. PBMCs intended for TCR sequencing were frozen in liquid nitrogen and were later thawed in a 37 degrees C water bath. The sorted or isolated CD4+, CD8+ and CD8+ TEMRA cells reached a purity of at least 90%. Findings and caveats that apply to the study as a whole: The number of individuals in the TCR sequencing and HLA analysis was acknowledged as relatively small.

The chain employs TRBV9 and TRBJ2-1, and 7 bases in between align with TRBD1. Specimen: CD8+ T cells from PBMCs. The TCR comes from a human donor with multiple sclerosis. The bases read TGTGCCAGCAGCGTAGGAGGCCTCGGGACAGTACGCAATGAGCAGTTCTTC. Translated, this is CASSVGGLGTVRNEQFF. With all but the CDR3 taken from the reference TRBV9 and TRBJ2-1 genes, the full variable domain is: DSGVTQTPKHLITATGQRVTLRCSPRSGDLSVYWYQQSLDQGLQFLIQYYNGEERAKGNILERFSAQQFPDLHSELNLSSLELGDSALYFCASSVGGLGTVRNEQFFGPGTRLTVL.